This T cell receptor beta chain was captured in a study of cytomegalovirus exposure and HLA in healthy donors. Sequencing used immunoSEQ multiplex PCR; TCRdb keeps in-frame clones, though not all of them. Altogether about 200,000 clones are present, roughly 82% being singletons, with the ten largest covering 13%. The germline CDR1 and CDR2 sequences are SGHTA and FQGNSA. V lost 2 bases and J lost 4, with 11 bases in between. The CDR3 sequence is 14 residues long. The specimen was PBMCs. This TCR derives from a woman in her twenties or thirties in good health and CMV-seropositive. The J gene is TRBJ1-1, the V gene TRBV7-2, with a possible D match to TRBD1 (5 bases). The CDR3 DNA reads TGTGCCAGCAGCTTAATTAGTAGGGGCACTGAAGCTTTCTTT. It specifies CASSLISRGTEAFF.